The T cell receptor (beta chain) under discussion was sequenced for a study of control samples from healthy donors and cancer patients. The method was immunoSEQ multiplex PCR; TCRdb's version includes in-frame clones alone and lacks a portion of them. Here the sample spans around 170,000 clones, 80% to 90% being singletons. Looked up from germline, CDR1 is MDHEN and CDR2 is SYDVKM. The CDR3 length is 14 residues. V was trimmed by 8 bases and J by 2 bases, leaving 10 bases between them. The receptor comes from a woman aged 25 to 39 in good health. The material sequenced was blood. The chain links TRBV28 to TRBJ2-6; the D gene is possibly TRBD1 (7 bases). The CDR3 DNA follows: TGTGCCAGCTGGAGGGGGCCTGGGGCCAACGTCCTGACTTTC. It specifies CASWRGPGANVLTF.